Included here is one T cell receptor (beta chain) sequence, with context. This sample was included in a study of blood T cell repertoires in COVID-19. The overall study: T cells, B-cell-depleted T cells, or PBMCs supplied cDNA or gDNA.

Trimming removed 7 bases from V and 5 bases from J; junction bases left unmatched: 2. CDR3 length: 12 amino acids. CDR1 is SNHLY and CDR2 is FYNNEI in the germline V gene. Original analysis: The assay estimated nucleated cells by amplifying reference gene primers. Clones were read by immunoSEQ multiplex PCR, and TCRdb kept only the in-frame ones, dropping some. That table is the source of V, J and clone size, and D and trimming were worked out from the DNA. The repertoire holds roughly 55,000 clones, with around 83% as singletons. The rearrangement links TRBV2 to TRBJ2-5, with 9 positions matching TRBD2. This TCR was sampled from a woman aged 55-69 years with acute or convalescent COVID-19. The sample comprised peripheral blood. The CDR3 loop reads CASKAGGETQYF. The DNA of the CDR3 is TGTGCCAGCAAGGCGGGGGGGGAGACCCAGTACTTC.